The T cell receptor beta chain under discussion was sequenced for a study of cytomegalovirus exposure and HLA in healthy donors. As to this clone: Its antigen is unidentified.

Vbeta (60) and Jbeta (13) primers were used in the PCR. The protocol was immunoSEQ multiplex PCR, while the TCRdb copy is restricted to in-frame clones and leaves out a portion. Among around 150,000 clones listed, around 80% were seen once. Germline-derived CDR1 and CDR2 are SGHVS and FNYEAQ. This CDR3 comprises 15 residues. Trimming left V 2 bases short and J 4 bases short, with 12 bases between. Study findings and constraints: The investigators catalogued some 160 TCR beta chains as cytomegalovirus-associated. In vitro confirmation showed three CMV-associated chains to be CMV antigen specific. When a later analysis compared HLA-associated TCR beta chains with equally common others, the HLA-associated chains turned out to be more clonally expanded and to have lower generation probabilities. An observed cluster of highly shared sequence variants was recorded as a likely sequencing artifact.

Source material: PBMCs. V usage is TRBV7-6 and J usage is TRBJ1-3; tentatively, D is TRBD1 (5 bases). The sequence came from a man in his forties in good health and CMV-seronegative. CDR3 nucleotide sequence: TGTGCCAGCAGCTTAAGCCCCGGACAAGGAAACACCATATATTTT. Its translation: CASSLSPGQGNTIYF.